These 12 T cell receptor beta chains share one sample of origin, sequenced in a study of blood T cell repertoires in COVID-19. Assay used: immunoSEQ multiplex PCR; TCRdb lists only in-frame clones, some missing. The sample records some 120,000 clones, approximately 71% being singletons. The sample comprised peripheral blood. These receptors all come from a woman in her seventies with acute or convalescent COVID-19.

V usage is TRBV28 and J usage is TRBJ2-1; 7 bases match TRBD2. The V gene's germline CDR1 is MDHEN and CDR2 SYDVKM. After removal of 5 bases from V and 9 bases from J, the junction contained 10 bases not matched to a gene. There are 14 residues in the CDR3. Written as DNA, the CDR3 is TGTGCCAGCAGTCAATCCCGGGGAGGGTTTGAGCAGTTCTTC. Protein: CASSQSRGGFEQFF.

This clone was seen repeatedly, ten times or more. V and J are TRBV4-1 and TRBJ1-6; the match to TRBD1 covers 7 bases. V shed 5 bases and J 5 bases; nucleotides not matched to a gene: 12. The germline CDR1 and CDR2 sequences are MGHRA and YSYEKL. The CDR3 extends over 17 amino acids. The CDR3 reads CASSLTSYRGDNSPLHF. The CDR3 DNA is TGCGCCAGCAGCTTAACCTCGTACAGGGGAGATAATTCACCCCTCCACTTT.

This clone has just a few counts. CDR3: CASSVDRGTGNTIYF. The CDR3 nucleotides read TGCGCCAGCAGCGTAGACAGGGGGACTGGAAACACCATATATTTT. This chain connects TRBV5-1 to TRBJ1-3; TRBD1 agrees at 9 bases. J gave up 2 bases and V 4 bases, and 4 bases lay outside the gene matches. Germline CDR1 SGHRS, CDR2 YFSETQ. The CDR3 has 15 residues.

V and J are TRBV10-3 and TRBJ2-3; D is perhaps TRBD2 (5 bases). Germline lookup yields CDR1 ENHRY and CDR2 SYGVKD. Trimming took off 4 bases at V and 2 bases at J, with 10 bases between the two ends. CDR3 size: 14 residues. The CDR3 region has the DNA TGTGCCATCAGTGTCCAGCGGTCCACAGATACGCAGTATTTT. Its translation is CAISVQRSTDTQYF.

The V call is TRBV3-1 (or the pseudogene TRBV3-2), the J call TRBJ2-5, with 10 bases fitting TRBD1. From germline, CDR1 is LGHDT and CDR2 YNNKEL (reference sequence). The CDR3 is 14 amino acids. The trim removed 5 bases at V and 5 bases at J, leaving 5 bases unmatched. The CDR3 DNA is TGTGCCAGCAGCTTCTGGGACAGGGGCGAGACCCAGTACTTC. Its translation is CASSFWDRGETQYF.

The rearrangement uses TRBV5-4 and TRBJ1-2; D perhaps matches TRBD1 (6 bases). CDR1 is SGHNT, CDR2 YYREEE, per germline (reference sequence). CDR3 length: 12 residues. Trimming removed 2 bases from V and 8 bases from J, with 10 bases in between. CDR3 amino acids: CASSFQGSGYTF. The CDR3 DNA is TGTGCCAGCAGCTTCCAGGGGAGCGGCTACACCTTC.

Worth noting for this clone: Germline and junction disagree at one end, which may indicate a read error. The chain recombines TRBV7-7 with TRBJ2-1, with 14 bases fitting TRBD2. From germline, CDR1 is SSHAT and CDR2 FNYEAQ (reference sequence). The CDR3 has 15 amino acids. The CDR3 reads CASSPGTSGSNEQFF. CDR3 bases: TGTGCTAGCAGCCCAGGGACTAGCGGGAGCAATGAGCAGTTCTTC.

This clone turned up a few times. The V gene is TRBV28, the J gene TRBJ2-7; TRBD2 is a possible D gene (6 bases). V dropped 5 bases and J dropped 4 bases, with 12 bases sitting between them. Germline CDR1 and CDR2: MDHEN and SYDVKM. This CDR3 comprises 13 residues. The CDR3: CASSEGTLYEQYF. The CDR3, as DNA: TGTGCCAGCAGTGAGGGGACTCTGTACGAGCAGTACTTC.

This chain connects TRBV6-5 to TRBJ2-3, with 7 bases aligning to TRBD1. Trimming at V came to 4 bases and at J to 4 bases, leaving 2 bases not matched to a gene. CDR3 size: 13 residues. In germline, CDR1 is MNHEY, CDR2 SVGAGI. The CDR3 protein is CASSWDSADTQYF. CDR3 nucleotide sequence: TGTGCCAGCAGTTGGGACAGTGCAGATACGCAGTATTTT.

V gene TRBV7-2 combines with J gene TRBJ1-1; tentative D call: TRBD1 (6 bases). V was shortened by 2 bases and J by 1 base, with 14 bases between the two germline ends. CDR3 length: 16 residues. The V gene's germline CDR1 is SGHTA and CDR2 FQGNSA. CDR3 in amino acids: CASSLWGGQSNTEAFF. CDR3 DNA: TGTGCCAGCAGCTTATGGGGGGGACAATCGAACACTGAAGCTTTCTTT.

V usage is TRBV7-9 and J usage is TRBJ2-3; D unclear. The V gene lost 5 bases and the J gene lost 2 bases, with 8 bases spanning the gap. Germline CDR1 reads SEHNR; CDR2 reads FQNEAQ (reference sequence). The CDR3 sequence is 13 residues long. For the CDR3, the DNA is TGTGCCAGCAGCCACTCCTCCACAGATACGCAGTATTTT. Amino acid sequence: CASSHSSTDTQYF.

The chain carries TRBV5-1 and TRBJ2-3; D is possibly TRBD2 (6 bases). Germline V gives CDR1 SGHRS, CDR2 YFSETQ. The CDR3 length is 15 residues. The ends were cut back, 5 bases at V and 2 bases at J, with 15 bases in the middle. The CDR3 protein is CASRYSGTDTDTQYF. CDR3 DNA sequence: TGCGCCAGCAGGTATTCCGGGACTGACACAGATACGCAGTATTTT.